This entry lists 30 T cell receptor beta chains sequenced from one sample in a study of T cells in Graves' hyperthyroidism and ophthalmopathy. RNA transcripts served as the template for amplifying TCR beta CDR3 regions. The HTBI primer set served for first-round RT-PCR of the TCR CDR3. TCRdb itself ran the multiplex PCR reads through MiXCR, one entry per CDR3 protein. The table lists approximately 740,000 distinct CDR3 sequences, 12% to 15% of them singletons, with 10% to 13% in the top ten. Material for sequencing was blood. The receptors derive from a woman younger than 35 with Graves' hyperthyroidism.

In its sample, this clonotype was seen many times. This rearrangement joins TRBV12-3 or TRBV12-4 to TRBJ2-1; D possibly corresponds to TRBD2 (6 bases). CDR3 size: 15 residues. With 7 bases removed from V and 7 bases from J, the gap between germline ends came to 20 bases. In DNA, the CDR3 is TGTGCCAGCACATTAGCGGAGAGGGGAAGTAATGAGCAGTTCTTC. It is translated as CASTLAERGSNEQFF.

The chain joins TRBV4-3 to TRBJ2-2; D gene unclear. This CDR3 spans 16 amino acids. Deletions cut 0 bases from V and 8 bases from J, with 16 bases between. CDR1 LGHNA and CDR2 YSLEER come from the germline V gene. The CDR3 spells CASSQERAPFGGELFF. The CDR3 DNA follows: TGCGCCAGCAGCCAAGAACGAGCGCCCTTTGGGGGGGAGCTGTTTTTT.

The V and J genes are TRBV7-8 and TRBJ2-7; TRBD2 matches at 8 bases. The trim removed 5 bases at V and 4 bases at J, leaving 13 bases unmatched. The CDR3 length is 16 residues. Germline loops: CDR1 SGHVS, CDR2 FQNEAQ. CDR3 protein: CASSLRGGRRIYEQYF. The CDR3 DNA is TGTGCCAGCAGCCTCCGGGGGGGACGGAGGATTTACGAGCAGTACTTC.

This clonotype occurred a few times. This chain connects TRBV5-1 to TRBJ1-2, with D possibly TRBD1 on 6 matching bases. Germline CDR1 and CDR2: SGHRS and YFSETQ. This CDR3 region has 15 residues. V lost 0 bases to trimming and J lost 7 bases, with 16 bases between them. The CDR3 DNA sequence: TGCGCCAGCAGCTTGGGGGAAGGGGGGCGCAGTGGCTACACCTTC. This sequence encodes CASSLGEGGRSGYTF.

This clonotype has ten or more counts. The chain uses TRBV7-9 and TRBJ2-5; D remains unclear. The CDR3 length is 13 residues. Germline CDR1 is SEHNR and CDR2 is FQNEAQ (reference sequence). Trimming removed 3 bases at V and 4 bases at J, with 9 bases between. The CDR3 loop reads CASSFAARETQYF. The CDR3 coding sequence is TGTGCCAGCAGCTTCGCTGCGAGAGAGACCCAGTACTTC.

Ten or more counts support this clonotype. DNA for the CDR3: TGTGCCAGCAGCCAAGATAGAGGACTAGCGGGAGACGATACGCAGTATTTT. Translation gives CASSQDRGLAGDDTQYF. The gene calls are TRBV3-1 and TRBJ2-3; 13 positions match TRBD2. There are 17 residues in the CDR3. The ends lost 0 bases at V and 6 bases at J; junction bases unmatched: 6. From germline, CDR1 is LGHDT and CDR2 YNNKEL (reference sequence).

Ten or more counts support this clonotype. V and J are TRBV2 and TRBJ2-7; 11 nucleotides agree with TRBD2. The CDR3 totals 15 residues. Germline V gene lookup returns CDR1 SNHLY and CDR2 FYNNEI. The V and J ends lost 6 bases and 2 bases, in that order; junction bases with no gene match: 6. CDR3 in DNA: TGTGCCAGCAGCACTACTAGCGGGGGACCCTACGAGCAGTACTTC. This translates into CASSTTSGGPYEQYF.

Only a few counts were recorded for this clonotype. The V and J genes are TRBV15 and TRBJ1-5, with D uncertain. Germline V gene lookup returns CDR1 LNHNV and CDR2 YYDKDF (reference sequence). V lost 3 bases and J 5 bases, leaving 8 bases between the germline ends. This CDR3 is 13 amino acids long. The DNA of the CDR3 is TGTGCCACCAGCAGGGTGGCCGATCAGCCCCAGCATTTT. Its translation is CATSRVADQPQHF.

A few counts support this clonotype. Here the CDR3 DNA reads TGCGCCAGCAGCCAAGGCACGGGACTAGCGTTCTACAATGAGCAGTTCTTC. Protein: CASSQGTGLAFYNEQFF. The chain carries TRBV4-3 and TRBJ2-1; TRBD2 aligns across 10 bases. The CDR3 sequence is 17 residues long. Germline trimming cut 1 base from V and 3 bases from J; bases unmatched to any gene: 6. Germline V gives CDR1 LGHNA, CDR2 YSLEER.

Notes on this clonotype: This may stem from a read error, because a much larger clone lies one nucleotide away. This sequence joins TRBV9 and TRBJ2-7; D not certain. The CDR3 sequence is 13 residues long. Germline CDR1 and CDR2: SGDLS and YYNGEE. CDR3 sequence: CVSSTRVGYEQYF. The CDR3 bases are TGTGTCAGCAGCACCAGAGTAGGCTACGAGCAGTACTTC.

This clonotype was seen a few times. V gene TRBV5-1 combines with J gene TRBJ1-1, with TRBD1 matching over 8 bases. J was trimmed by 6 bases and V by 4 bases; bases with no gene match: 8. Per the germline V gene, CDR1 is SGHRS and CDR2 is YFSETQ. There are 14 residues in the CDR3. CDR3 protein: CASSPDRAIPEAFF. The CDR3 DNA reads as TGCGCCAGCAGCCCGGACAGGGCGATCCCTGAAGCTTTCTTT.

The rearrangement joins TRBV24-1 to TRBJ1-2, with D possibly matching TRBD1 (5 bases). Per the germline V gene, CDR1 is KGHDR and CDR2 is SFDVKD. The CDR3 is made up of 14 amino acids. Trimming took off 5 bases at V and 2 bases at J, with 11 bases between the two ends. In nucleotides, the CDR3 is TGTGCCACCAGTGCCGGGGCAGACAACTATGGCTACACCTTC. It codes for CATSAGADNYGYTF.

This clonotype showed up many times. V usage is TRBV30 and J usage is TRBJ1-5; maybe TRBD1 (5 bases). CDR3 length: 16 residues. Deletions cut 2 bases from V and 0 bases from J, with 14 bases between. CDR1 is GTSNPN, CDR2 SVGIG, per germline (reference sequence). CDR3 sequence: CAWSRRDQGSNQPQHF. CDR3 nucleotides: TGTGCCTGGAGTCGACGCGATCAGGGTAGCAATCAGCCCCAGCATTTT.

V is TRBV6-2 or TRBV6-3 and J is TRBJ2-6, with D perhaps matching TRBD1 (5 bases). Germline V gives CDR1 MNHEY, CDR2 SVGEGT. Trimming cost V 4 bases and J 9 bases, with 13 bases left between them. The CDR3 has 14 amino acids. This CDR3 is CASSSPRVGNVLTF. In nucleotides, the CDR3 is TGTGCCAGCAGTTCCCCCAGGGTAGGCAACGTCCTGACTTTC.

In its sample, this clonotype was seen many times. This chain connects TRBV3-1 to TRBJ1-6; the D gene is possibly TRBD1 (6 bases). This CDR3 comprises 15 residues. Germline V gene sequence: CDR1 LGHDT, CDR2 YNNKEL (reference sequence). Trimming removed 7 bases at V and 7 bases at J, with 17 bases between. Written as DNA, the CDR3 is TGTGCCAGCAACCTCCGTACGGGGGCCAATTCACCCCTCCACTTT. Its translation: CASNLRTGANSPLHF.

This clonotype was seen at least ten times. The DNA for the CDR3 is TGTGCCAGCAGCCTTAGACCATCCTACGAGCAGTACTTC. Protein: CASSLRPSYEQYF. The V call is TRBV3-1, the J call TRBJ2-7; D is ambiguous. This CDR3 spans 13 amino acids. Germline assignment: CDR1 LGHDT and CDR2 YNNKEL (reference sequence). V lost 4 bases, J lost 1 base, and 8 bases lay in between.

This clonotype was counted only a few times. The chain carries TRBV18 and TRBJ1-5; TRBD1 is a possible D gene (5 bases). The V gene's germline CDR1 is KGHSH and CDR2 LQKENI. The CDR3 has 13 amino acids. V was cut by 5 bases and J by 9 bases, with 14 bases left in between. CDR3 residues: CASSKGLQSPQHF. CDR3 nucleotides: TGTGCCAGCTCAAAGGGACTGCAATCGCCCCAGCATTTT.

This clonotype was seen ten or more times. The chain links TRBV28 to TRBJ1-2; D is ambiguous. Germline V gene sequence: CDR1 MDHEN, CDR2 SYDVKM. CDR3 size: 15 residues. V was pared by 7 bases and J by 2 bases, with 17 bases between. The CDR3, as DNA: TGTGCCAGCACCCTAGGAGGTAGTATGAACTATGGCTACACCTTC. It is translated as CASTLGGSMNYGYTF.

In this sample, this clonotype turned up many times. The chain has TRBV24-1 and TRBJ2-1, with D perhaps TRBD1 or TRBD2 (5 bases each). CDR1 is KGHDR, CDR2 SFDVKD, per germline. The CDR3 extends over 15 amino acids. Trimming shortened V by 6 bases and J by 5 bases, and 16 bases separated the two germline ends. The CDR3 reads CATSLGTDFNNEQFF. CDR3 in DNA: TGTGCCACCAGTCTCGGGACGGATTTTAACAATGAGCAGTTCTTC.

The rearrangement uses TRBV7-9 and TRBJ1-6; no firm D call. The V end was cut by 5 bases, the J end by 8 bases, with 10 bases between. Germline lookup yields CDR1 SEHNR and CDR2 FQNEAQ (reference sequence). This CDR3 comprises 13 residues. DNA for the CDR3: TGTGCCAGCAGCCTGAATCTGGATTCACCCCTCCACTTT. Translating it yields CASSLNLDSPLHF.

A few counts support this clonotype. Sequence at one end of the junction differs from germline and may be a read error. The V call is TRBV7-9, the J call TRBJ1-1; TRBD1 aligns across 11 bases. The CDR3 runs 15 residues. Germline V CDR1 and CDR2: SEHNR, FQNEAQ (reference sequence). The CDR3 DNA reads TGTGCCGGCAGCTTGGGACAGGGGGTCGGCACTGAAGCTTTCTTT. Its protein product is CAGSLGQGVGTEAFF. The complete variable domain, with remaining parts taken from reference TRBV7-9 and TRBJ1-1, reads DTGVSQNPRHKITKRGQNVTFRCDPISEHNRLYWYRQTLGQGPEFLTYFQNEAQLEKSRLLSDRFSAERPKGSFSTLEIQRTEQGDSAMYLCAGSLGQGVGTEAFFGQGTRLTVV.

The rearrangement uses TRBV5-6 and TRBJ2-7; weak D call: TRBD1 (8 bases). V shed 4 bases and J shed 2 bases, with 16 bases lying between them. CDR1 is SGHDT and CDR2 is YYEEEE in the germline V gene. This CDR3 is 15 amino acids long. CDR3 in amino acids: CASSPRQGRAYEQYF. The CDR3 DNA reads as TGTGCCAGCAGCCCCAGACAGGGGAGGGCCTACGAGCAGTACTTC.

This clonotype was seen ten or more times. The gene calls are TRBV30 and TRBJ2-7, with a tentative D call TRBD1 (6 bases). CDR3 length: 13 amino acids. CDR1 is GTSNPN and CDR2 is SVGIG in the germline V gene (reference sequence). Trimming shortened V by 3 bases and J by 3 bases, and 12 bases separated the two germline ends. CDR3: CAWSTGQRYEQYF. CDR3 nucleotide sequence: TGTGCCTGGAGCACCGGACAGCGCTACGAGCAGTACTTC.

This clonotype was picked up a small number of times. The gene calls are TRBV7-9 and TRBJ2-7; possible D gene TRBD1, 6 bases. Trimming took off 2 bases at V and 5 bases at J, with 10 bases between the two ends. CDR1 and CDR2 (germline): SEHNR, FQNEAQ (reference sequence). CDR3 size: 13 residues. The CDR3 loop reads CASSLWGTNEQYF. CDR3 coding DNA: TGTGCCAGCAGCTTATGGGGGACAAACGAGCAGTACTTC.

The rearrangement joins TRBV12-3 or TRBV12-4 to TRBJ2-1; TRBD2 aligns across 9 bases. The CDR3 has 16 amino acids. Trimming took 6 bases from V and 4 from J; bases not matched to a gene: 10. The CDR3 reads CASRTLAGALYNEQFF. The CDR3, as DNA: TGTGCCAGCAGGACACTAGCGGGTGCCCTATACAATGAGCAGTTCTTC.

This clonotype was seen more than once but under ten times. The rearrangement uses TRBV7-9 and TRBJ2-7; 12 bases align to TRBD2. The V segment lost 1 base and the J segment 0 bases; nucleotides outside the gene matches: 1. The CDR3 loop spans 16 amino acids. Germline V gene sequence: CDR1 SEHNR, CDR2 FQNEAQ (reference sequence). The CDR3: CASSLGLAGDSYEQYF. CDR3 bases: TGTGCCAGCAGCTTAGGACTAGCGGGAGACTCCTACGAGCAGTACTTC.

On this clonotype: It is likely a read error, because the conserved phenylalanine at the end of the CDR3 is missing. The genes are TRBV6-9 and TRBJ1-6; a weak D match, TRBD1 (6 bases). The length of the CDR3 is 15 residues. V was shortened by 4 bases and J by 6 bases, with 13 bases between the two germline ends. From germline, CDR1 is MNHGY and CDR2 SVAAGI. CDR3 DNA: TGTGCCAGCAGTTGGGGGCATATATTTAATTCACCCCTCCACTTA. Encoded protein: CASSWGHIFNSPLHL.

Of note for this clonotype: Possible read error: a much larger clone is one base away. This chain connects TRBV30 to TRBJ1-5; 7 bases line up with TRBD1. Trimming cost V 2 bases and J 3 bases; bases outside gene matches: 4. Germline CDR1 is GTSNPN and CDR2 is SVGIG (reference sequence). The CDR3 is 14 residues long. The CDR3 reads CAWSSGTANQPQHF. The CDR3 region has the DNA TGTGCCTGGAGTTCCGGGACAGCCAATCAGCCCCAGCATTTT.

This clonotype was counted at least ten times. This chain uses TRBV7-9 with TRBJ1-1, with 10 positions matching TRBD1. CDR1 SEHNR and CDR2 FQNEAQ come from the germline V gene (reference sequence). The CDR3 consists of 15 residues. The V and J ends lost 5 bases and 5 bases, in that order; junction bases with no gene match: 8. CDR3 in amino acids: CASSSSTGGLTEAFF. CDR3 coding DNA: TGTGCCAGCAGCAGTTCGACAGGGGGCTTGACTGAAGCTTTCTTT.

Many counts were recorded for this clonotype. The chain employs TRBV7-3 and TRBJ1-1, with D perhaps matching TRBD1 (5 bases). Trimming took off 5 bases at V and 4 bases at J, with 14 bases between the two ends. The CDR3 is made up of 14 amino acids. CDR1 and CDR2 (germline): SGHTA, FQGTGA. The CDR3 DNA follows: TGTGCCAGCAGCCTTCTGGGGGGAAGCACTGAAGCTTTCTTT. This encodes CASSLLGGSTEAFF.